This T cell receptor beta chain was captured in a study of response to subunit inactivated influenza vaccine. The CDR3 totals 15 residues. V was shortened by 3 bases and J by 10 bases, with 16 bases between the two germline ends. In germline, CDR1 is LGHNA, CDR2 YSLEER. Using its own MiXCR run on the RT-PCR reads, TCRdb lists one record per CDR3 protein. The table has about 500,000 distinct CDR3 sequences, about 17% seen once. Turning to this clonotype: Its antigen is undetermined.

Overall study results and limits: The authors suggested that every seasonal influenza vaccination recruits few new T cells.

The sample was CD4+ T cells sorted from PBMCs, taken roughly 24 months after vaccination. The gene calls are TRBV4-3 and TRBJ1-6, with TRBD1 as a possible D gene (5 bases). The receptor was derived from a man aged 50 to 69 who received an inactivated influenza vaccine. The CDR3 reads CASSQESRVQSPLHF. In DNA form, the CDR3 reads TGCGCCAGCAGCCAGGAAAGCAGGGTACAATCACCCCTCCACTTT.